Described below is a single TCR beta chain sequence and its context. Its antigen is still unknown. The data originate from a study of molecular identifiers for immune sequencing clone quantification. Germline CDR1 and CDR2: MNHEY and SVGAGI. The V end was cut by 2 bases, the J end by 0 bases, with 8 bases between. The CDR3 has 14 amino acids. TCRdb re-called the PCR reads with MiXCR, one entry per CDR3 protein. This sample carries 45,000 to 60,000 distinct CDR3 sequences, more than 35% of them seen once, and the ten largest clones take around 4%. General study points: Clones exceeding 20 RNA copies carried over 98% of effector molecules but under 1% of naive-cell molecules.

The gene calls are TRBV6-5 and TRBJ2-7; no clear D. This TCR was recovered from a human donor in good health. Some libraries in this study had Jurkat cell RNA spiked in. Sequenced material: naive CD8+ T cells from blood, with Jurkat cell RNA spiked in. Subset of the sample: FACS-sorted CD8+CD4-CCR7+CD45RA+ naive T cells. The CDR3 region is CASSYAGSSYEQYF. In nucleotides, the CDR3 is TGTGCCAGCAGTTACGCCGGTAGCTCCTACGAGCAGTACTTC.